What follows is one T cell receptor (beta chain) and its context. Its antigen is still unknown. This CDR3 has 17 amino acids. The germline gives CDR1 PRHDT, CDR2 FYEKMQ (reference sequence). In preparing the TRB cDNA libraries, 5' RACE with UMI labels was used. TCRdb reworked the 5' RACE reads into one entry per CDR3 protein, no DNA. The sample totals around 6,000 distinct CDR3 sequences. The sample originates from a study of CXCR3-negative and CXCR3-positive naive CD8 T cells. Notes on the study in general: Memory cells showed distinct TRBV-TRBJ patterns, while the two naive subsets matched.

The sequenced sample consisted of naive CXCR3- CD8+ T cells from blood. The subset denotes: CD45RO-CCR7+CD27+CD95- naive CD8+ T cells lacking CXCR3 (TNR3-). V usage is TRBV13 and J usage is TRBJ1-1; checking the TCRdb D call of TRBD1 is not possible without DNA. The TCR was taken from a human donor in good health. Some clones in this sample may be carry-over from other donors' samples. The CDR3: CASSLPRQGESDTEAFF. Supplemented by reference TRBV13 and TRBJ1-1, the full variable domain reads AAGVIQSPRHLIKEKRETATLKCYPIPRHDTVYWYQQGPGQDPQFLISFYEKMQSDKGSIPDRFSAQQFSDYHSELNMSSLELGDSALYFCASSLPRQGESDTEAFFGQGTRLTVV.